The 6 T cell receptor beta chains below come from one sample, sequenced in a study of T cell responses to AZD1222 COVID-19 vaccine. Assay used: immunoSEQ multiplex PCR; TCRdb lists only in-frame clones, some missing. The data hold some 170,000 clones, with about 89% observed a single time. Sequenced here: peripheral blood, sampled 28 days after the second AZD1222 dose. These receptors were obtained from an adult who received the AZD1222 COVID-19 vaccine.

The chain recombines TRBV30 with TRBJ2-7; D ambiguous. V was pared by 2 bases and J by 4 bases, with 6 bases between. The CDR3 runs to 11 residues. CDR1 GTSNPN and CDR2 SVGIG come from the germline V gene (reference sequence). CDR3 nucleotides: TGTGCCTGGAGTAACCGATACGAGCAGTACTTC. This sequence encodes CAWSNRYEQYF.

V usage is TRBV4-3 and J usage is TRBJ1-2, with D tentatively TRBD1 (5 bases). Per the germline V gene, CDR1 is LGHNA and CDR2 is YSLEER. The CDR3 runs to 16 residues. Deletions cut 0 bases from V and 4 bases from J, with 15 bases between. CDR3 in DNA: TGCGCCAGCAGCCAAGATATAGGTAGCGGGGGCTATGGCTACACCTTC. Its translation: CASSQDIGSGGYGYTF.

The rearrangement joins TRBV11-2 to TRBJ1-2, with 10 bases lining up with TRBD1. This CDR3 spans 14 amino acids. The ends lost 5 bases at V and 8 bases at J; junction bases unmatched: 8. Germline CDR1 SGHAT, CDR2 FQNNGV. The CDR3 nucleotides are TGTGCCAGCAGCCCCTGGACAGGGGGTGAGGGCTACACCTTC. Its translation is CASSPWTGGEGYTF.

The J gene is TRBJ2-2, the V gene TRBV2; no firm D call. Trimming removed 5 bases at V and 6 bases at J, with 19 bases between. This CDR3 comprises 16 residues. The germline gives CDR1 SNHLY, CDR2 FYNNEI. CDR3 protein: CASSPRLLDGPGELFF. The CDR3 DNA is TGTGCCAGCAGTCCAAGACTCCTAGATGGCCCCGGGGAGCTGTTTTTT.

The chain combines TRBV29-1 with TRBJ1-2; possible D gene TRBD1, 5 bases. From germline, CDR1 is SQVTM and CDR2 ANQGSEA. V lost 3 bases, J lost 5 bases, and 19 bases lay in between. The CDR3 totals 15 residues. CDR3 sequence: CSVEAGRVKSYGYTF. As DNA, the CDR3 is TGCAGCGTTGAGGCAGGGAGGGTAAAAAGTTATGGCTACACCTTC.

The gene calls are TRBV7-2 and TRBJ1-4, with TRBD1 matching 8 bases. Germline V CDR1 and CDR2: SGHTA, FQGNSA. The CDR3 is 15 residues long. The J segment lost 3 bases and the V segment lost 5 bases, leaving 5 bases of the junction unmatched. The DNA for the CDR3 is TGTGCCAGCAGCGCGCAGGGGGCGGCTAATGAAAAACTGTTTTTT. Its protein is CASSAQGAANEKLFF.